This T cell receptor (beta chain) derives from a study of cytomegalovirus exposure and HLA in healthy donors. The germline V gene has CDR1 SEHNR and CDR2 FQNEAQ (reference sequence). V dropped 1 base and J dropped 6; count of bases not matched to a gene: 4. The CDR3 spans 14 residues. The PCR contained 60 Vbeta and 13 Jbeta primers. Per the study methods: Approximately 78 million unique TCR beta chains, roughly 11 million of them shared, were counted by a later analysis. The data were produced by immunoSEQ multiplex PCR, yet TCRdb's version contains in-frame clones alone and is incomplete. V and J calls and clone size are copied from that table; D and trimming were computed from the DNA. The sample shows under 150,000 clones, approximately 9% of them seen only once. The study, taken as a whole, reports: In a later analysis, at a false discovery rate of 0.05, under 20,000 TCR beta sequences were associated with HLA alleles. Later genetic work tied a missense DCLRE1C variant to beta-chain V and J trimming.

This clone has just a few counts. Its antigen is not identified. The rearrangement links TRBV7-9 to TRBJ1-1, with 8 bases that match TRBD1. Sequencing used PBMCs. The clonotype was recovered from a male donor in good health and CMV-seronegative. CDR3 sequence reads: CASSLGGDRSEAFF. CDR3 nucleotide sequence: TGTGCCAGCAGCTTAGGGGGGGACAGGTCTGAAGCTTTCTTT.